A single sample gave rise to the 25 T cell receptor beta chains below, sequenced in a study of early T cells in non-severe SARS-CoV-2 infection. MiXCR, run by TCRdb on the 5' RACE reads, gives a single entry per CDR3 protein. The table records approximately 38,000 distinct CDR3 sequences, roughly 4.7% of them present only once. The sample taken for sequencing was whole blood. These receptors originate from an adult who was a healthcare worker with PCR-confirmed SARS-CoV-2 infection or an uninfected control (not recorded which).

In this sample, this clonotype turned up many times. The J gene is TRBJ1-1, the V gene TRBV27; no definite D call. This CDR3 is built from 14 residues. Germline assignment: CDR1 MNHEY and CDR2 SMNVEV (reference sequence). The V gene lost 3 bases and the J gene lost 0 bases, with 8 bases spanning the gap. The CDR3: CASSFLGVNTEAFF. Written as DNA, the CDR3 is TGTGCCAGCAGTTTCCTGGGAGTGAACACTGAAGCTTTCTTT.

The J gene is TRBJ2-3, the V gene TRBV6-1; 11 positions match TRBD2. Germline V lookup: CDR1 MNHNS, CDR2 SASEGT. V was clipped by 0 bases and J by 8 bases; unmatched bases: 7. The CDR3 contains 16 residues. This chain's CDR3 is CASSEAIAGGRGTQYF. As DNA, the CDR3 is TGTGCCAGCAGTGAAGCTATAGCGGGAGGGAGGGGTACGCAGTATTTT.

This clonotype came up many times. The chain is built from TRBV27 and TRBJ1-5; TRBD1 matches 9 bases. The CDR3 consists of 14 residues. Per germline, CDR1 MNHEY and CDR2 SMNVEV (reference sequence). The ends lost 7 bases at V and 4 bases at J; junction bases unmatched: 5. In nucleotides, the CDR3 is TGTGCCAGCAACTCTGGACAGGGGAATCAGCCCCAGCATTTT. Amino acid sequence: CASNSGQGNQPQHF.

The chain links TRBV12-2 to TRBJ2-7; the table's TRBD2 call for D was not verified on the DNA. TRBV12-2 constitutes a pseudogene. CDR3 size: 18 residues. The CDR3 reads CASRLAHQRDPLSYEQYF. CDR3 bases: TGTGCAAGTCGCTTAGCGCACCAGCGGGATCCACTTTCCTACGAGCAGTACTTC.

Many counts were recorded for this clonotype. V usage is TRBV20-1 and J usage is TRBJ2-1, with a weak D call TRBD2 (5 bases). CDR3 length: 13 residues. Germline V gene sequence: CDR1 DFQATT, CDR2 SNEGSKA (reference sequence). Trimming took 1 base from V and 4 from J, leaving 8 bases between them. As DNA, the CDR3 is TGCAGTGCTAGAGGAACTAGGTACAATGAGCAGTTCTTC. This gives the protein CSARGTRYNEQFF.

This clonotype was counted many times. This chain connects TRBV25-1 to TRBJ2-4, with TRBD1 matching over 8 bases. The trim removed 6 bases at V and 6 bases at J, leaving 7 bases unmatched. Germline CDR1 is MGHDK and CDR2 is SYGVNS. The CDR3 covers 14 residues. CDR3 DNA: TGTGCCAGCAGCCTCTCCGACAGGGGAAACATTCAGTACTTC. Translation gives CASSLSDRGNIQYF.

The V gene is TRBV20-1, the J gene TRBJ1-1; TRBD1 is a possible D gene (5 bases). Germline-derived CDR1 and CDR2 are DFQATT and SNEGSKA (reference sequence). V lost 5 bases to trimming and J lost 1 base, with 20 bases between them. CDR3 length equals 16 residues. The CDR3 DNA sequence: TGCAGTGCTCCTCGAGGTACGGGACTCGGGAACACTGAAGCTTTCTTT. The encoded protein is CSAPRGTGLGNTEAFF.

The table lists this clonotype with many counts. CDR3: CSARSGVQETQYF. Written as DNA, the CDR3 is TGCAGTGCTCGTAGCGGAGTCCAAGAGACCCAGTACTTC. The chain recombines TRBV20-1 with TRBJ2-5, with a possible D match to TRBD2 (6 bases). V was cut by 5 bases and J by 1 base, with 11 bases left in between. The CDR3 is 13 amino acids. Germline CDR1 reads DFQATT; CDR2 reads SNEGSKA (reference sequence).

Many counts were recorded for this clonotype. The V call is TRBV12-3 or TRBV12-4, the J call TRBJ1-1; TRBD1 matches 10 bases. The CDR3 totals 14 residues. V lost 3 bases to trimming and J lost 7 bases; unmatched junction nucleotides: 5. The CDR3 loop reads CASSFGQGVREAFF. In DNA form, the CDR3 reads TGTGCCAGCAGTTTCGGACAGGGGGTACGTGAAGCTTTCTTT.

This clonotype came up many times. The gene calls are TRBV7-3 and TRBJ2-5; D possibly corresponds to TRBD2 (5 bases). This CDR3 has 14 amino acids. CDR1 and CDR2 from the germline V gene are SGHTA and FQGTGA. Trimming removed 6 bases from V and 6 bases from J, with 17 bases in between. Written as DNA, the CDR3 is TGTGCCAGCAGTTTGGCCGGGAATGTACAGACCCAGTACTTC. This gives the protein CASSLAGNVQTQYF.

The V call is TRBV30, the J call TRBJ1-1; TRBD1 matches at 8 bases. The ends lost 2 bases at V and 10 bases at J; junction bases unmatched: 3. Germline lookup yields CDR1 GTSNPN and CDR2 SVGIG (reference sequence). The CDR3 loop spans 11 amino acids. CDR3 coding DNA: TGTGCCTGGAGTCCCGACAGGGGAGCTTTCTTT. Its protein is CAWSPDRGAFF.

This clonotype was found many times. V gene TRBV4-1 combines with J gene TRBJ1-2; tentatively, D is TRBD1 (6 bases). Trimming took off 4 bases at V and 8 bases at J, with 17 bases between the two ends. This CDR3 is built from 14 residues. Germline V CDR1 and CDR2: MGHRA, YSYEKL. CDR3 in DNA: TGCGCCAGCAGCCCCGGTCGGGGGGCAGACGGCTACACCTTC. Its protein is CASSPGRGADGYTF.

A few counts support this clonotype. The rearrangement uses TRBV6-5 and TRBJ2-1, with D possibly being TRBD2 (5 bases). Trimming cost V 5 bases and J 12 bases, with 20 bases left between them. The germline V gene has CDR1 MNHEY and CDR2 SVGAGI. The length of the CDR3 is 14 residues. CDR3 sequence reads: CASSPAGILFVQFF. CDR3 nucleotides: TGTGCCAGCAGTCCCGCCGGGATCCTTTTTGTGCAGTTCTTC.

This clonotype was seen a few times. The CDR3 sequence is CASSLDHTLSDTQYF. In nucleotides, the CDR3 is TGTGCCAGCAGCTTGGACCACACGCTTTCAGATACGCAGTATTTT. The chain couples TRBV5-6 to TRBJ2-3, with D uncertain. V was pared by 0 bases and J by 4 bases, with 12 bases between. CDR1 is SGHDT, CDR2 YYEEEE, per germline. The CDR3 loop spans 15 amino acids.

This clonotype was observed at least ten times. This sequence joins TRBV20-1 and TRBJ1-4, with 8 nucleotides matching TRBD1. The length of the CDR3 is 15 residues. CDR1 is DFQATT, CDR2 SNEGSKA, per germline (reference sequence). Unmatched junction bases numbered 11, after V lost 5 bases and J lost 6 bases. DNA of the CDR3: TGCAGTGCTGTGGACAGGGACGGAGGTTATGAAAAACTGTTTTTT. Residues: CSAVDRDGGYEKLFF.

In this sample, this clonotype turned up many times. The gene calls are TRBV6-5 and TRBJ2-1; 10 positions match TRBD2. Trimming at V came to 6 bases and at J to 2 bases, leaving 4 bases not matched to a gene. Germline V gene data show CDR1 as MNHEY and CDR2 as SVGAGI. The length of the CDR3 is 15 residues. The CDR3: CASSRTSGAYNEQFF. The CDR3 DNA is TGTGCCAGCAGCAGGACTAGCGGAGCCTACAATGAGCAGTTCTTC.

This clonotype came up many times. This chain uses TRBV25-1 with TRBJ1-2; no definite D call. The V end was cut by 5 bases, the J end by 7 bases, with 14 bases between. CDR1 is MGHDK, CDR2 SYGVNS, per germline. This CDR3 contains 13 residues. CDR3 coding DNA: TGTGCCAGCAGTCTTTACAGAGAAGGTGGCTACACCTTC. Translation: CASSLYREGGYTF.

The chain carries TRBV3-1 and TRBJ2-2; D gene uncertain. The V gene lost 1 base and the J gene lost 6 bases, with 12 bases spanning the gap. Per germline, CDR1 LGHDT and CDR2 YNNKEL (reference sequence). This CDR3 is built from 15 residues. The CDR3 bases are TGTGCCAGCAGCCAAGTTGGTGGGTTGGCCGGGGAGCTGTTTTTT. This sequence encodes CASSQVGGLAGELFF.

The sample holds many counts of this clonotype. The V gene is TRBV20-1, the J gene TRBJ2-3, with TRBD2 as a possible D gene (5 bases). The ends were cut back, 3 bases at V and 5 bases at J, with 15 bases in the middle. CDR1 is DFQATT and CDR2 is SNEGSKA in the germline V gene (reference sequence). The CDR3 spans 14 residues. This CDR3 reads CSASLGGSGDTQYF. The CDR3 DNA is TGCAGTGCTAGCCTTGGTGGGAGCGGAGATACGCAGTATTTT.

The chain uses TRBV29-1 and TRBJ2-3; 7 positions agree with TRBD2. Germline lookup yields CDR1 SQVTM and CDR2 ANQGSEA. V was pared by 4 bases and J by 4 bases, with 5 bases of the junction left unmatched. The CDR3 is 13 residues long. The CDR3 nucleotides are TGCAGCGTTGGAGGGAGGGCCTCAGATACGCAGTATTTT. Translated, it gives CSVGGRASDTQYF.

This clonotype appeared many times. The V call is TRBV2, the J call TRBJ1-2, with D uncertain. The length of the CDR3 is 13 residues. CDR1 is SNHLY, CDR2 FYNNEI, per germline. V was shortened by 10 bases and J by 4 bases, with 16 bases between the two germline ends. The CDR3 sequence is CATASGIPYGYTF. The CDR3 nucleotides read TGTGCCACCGCCAGCGGAATTCCCTATGGCTACACCTTC.

In its sample, this clonotype was seen many times. The chain carries TRBV4-3 and TRBJ2-7; TRBD1 is a possible D gene (6 bases). The CDR3 runs 15 residues. Trimming shortened V by 1 base and J by 1 base, and 11 bases separated the two germline ends. Germline values: CDR1 LGHNA, CDR2 YSLEER. CDR3 sequence reads: CASSQGPGESYEQYF. The DNA of the CDR3 is TGCGCCAGCAGCCAAGGGCCAGGGGAGTCCTACGAGCAGTACTTC.

This clonotype has more than one count but fewer than ten. This rearrangement joins TRBV30 to TRBJ2-2, with D possibly matching TRBD1 (6 bases). The germline V gene encodes CDR1 GTSNPN and CDR2 SVGIG (reference sequence). The V gene lost 0 bases and the J gene lost 2 bases, with 10 bases spanning the gap. The CDR3 has 15 amino acids. This CDR3 reads CAWSVSRGNTGELFF. CDR3 in DNA: TGTGCCTGGAGTGTATCCAGGGGCAACACCGGGGAGCTGTTTTTT.

The sample holds many counts of this clonotype. An end of the junction does not agree with germline; a read error may underlie this. The chain uses TRBV10-1 and TRBJ1-2; 8 nucleotides align to TRBD1. The CDR3 is 12 amino acids. CDR1 and CDR2 (germline): WNHNN, SYGVQD (reference sequence). CDR3 region: CASSEGQGAFYF. CDR3 nucleotide sequence: TGCGCCAGCAGTGAAGGGCAGGGGGCCTTTTACTTC.

This clonotype was recorded many times. The CDR3 region is CASSQRDRVRGDYGYTF. In DNA form, the CDR3 reads TGTGCCAGCAGCCAACGAGACAGGGTCCGTGGAGACTATGGCTACACCTTC. V gene TRBV4-2 combines with J gene TRBJ1-2, with 7 bases that match TRBD1. Trimming cost V 2 bases and J 3 bases; bases outside gene matches: 12. Germline V gene sequence: CDR1 LGHNA, CDR2 YNFKEQ. CDR3 length equals 17 residues.